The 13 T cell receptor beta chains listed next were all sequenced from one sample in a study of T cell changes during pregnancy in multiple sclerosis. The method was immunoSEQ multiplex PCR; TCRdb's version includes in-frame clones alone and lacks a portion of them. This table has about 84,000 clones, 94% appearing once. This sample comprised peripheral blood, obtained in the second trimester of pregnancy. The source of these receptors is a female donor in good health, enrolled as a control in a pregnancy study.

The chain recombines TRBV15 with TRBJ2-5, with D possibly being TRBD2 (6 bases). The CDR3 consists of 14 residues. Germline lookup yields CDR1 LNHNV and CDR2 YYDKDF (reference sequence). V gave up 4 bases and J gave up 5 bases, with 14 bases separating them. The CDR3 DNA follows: TGTGCCACCAGCAACAATCGGGGGTACGAGACCCAGTACTTC. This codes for CATSNNRGYETQYF.

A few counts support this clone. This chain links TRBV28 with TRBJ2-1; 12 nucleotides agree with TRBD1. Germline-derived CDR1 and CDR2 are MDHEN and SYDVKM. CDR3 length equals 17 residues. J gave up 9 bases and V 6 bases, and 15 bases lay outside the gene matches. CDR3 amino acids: CASSQRPGQGAKGEQFF. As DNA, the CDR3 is TGTGCCAGCAGCCAACGACCGGGACAGGGGGCGAAGGGTGAGCAGTTCTTC.

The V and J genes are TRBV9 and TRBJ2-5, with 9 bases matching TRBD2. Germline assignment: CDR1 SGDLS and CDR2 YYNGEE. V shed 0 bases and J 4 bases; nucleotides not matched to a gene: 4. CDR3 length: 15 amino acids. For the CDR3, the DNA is TGTGCCAGCAGCGTAGGAGCGGGAGGACCAGAGACCCAGTACTTC. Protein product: CASSVGAGGPETQYF.

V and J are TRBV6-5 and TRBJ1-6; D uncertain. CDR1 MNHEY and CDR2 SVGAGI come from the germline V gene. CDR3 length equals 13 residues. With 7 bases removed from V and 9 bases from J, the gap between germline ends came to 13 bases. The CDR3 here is CASTFGGRSPLHF. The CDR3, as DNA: TGTGCCAGCACTTTTGGCGGGCGTTCACCCCTCCACTTT.

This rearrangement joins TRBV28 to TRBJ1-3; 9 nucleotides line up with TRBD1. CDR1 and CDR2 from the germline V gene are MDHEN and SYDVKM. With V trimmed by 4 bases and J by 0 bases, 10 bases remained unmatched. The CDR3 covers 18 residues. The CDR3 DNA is TGTGCCAGCAGTTCCCCCGGGACAGGGATCCCCTCTGGAAACACCATATATTTT. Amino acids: CASSSPGTGIPSGNTIYF.

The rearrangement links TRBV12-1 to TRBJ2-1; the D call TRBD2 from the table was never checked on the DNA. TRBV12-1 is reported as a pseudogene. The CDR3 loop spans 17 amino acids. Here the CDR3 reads CASSLEGLAGAYNEQFF. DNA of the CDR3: TGTGCCAGCAGCCTGGAAGGACTAGCGGGAGCATACAATGAGCAGTTCTTC.

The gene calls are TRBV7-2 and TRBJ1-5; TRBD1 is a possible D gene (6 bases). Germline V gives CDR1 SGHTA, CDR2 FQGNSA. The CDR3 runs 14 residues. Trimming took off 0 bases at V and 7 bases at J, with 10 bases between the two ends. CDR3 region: CASSLAGGGQPQHF. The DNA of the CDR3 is TGTGCCAGCAGCTTAGCAGGGGGAGGGCAGCCCCAGCATTTT.

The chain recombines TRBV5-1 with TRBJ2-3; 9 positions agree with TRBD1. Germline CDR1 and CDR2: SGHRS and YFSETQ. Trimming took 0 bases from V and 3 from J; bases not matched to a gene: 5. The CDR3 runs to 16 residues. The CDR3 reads CASSLVGTGPTDTQYF. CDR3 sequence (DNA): TGCGCCAGCAGCTTGGTAGGGACAGGGCCAACAGATACGCAGTATTTT.

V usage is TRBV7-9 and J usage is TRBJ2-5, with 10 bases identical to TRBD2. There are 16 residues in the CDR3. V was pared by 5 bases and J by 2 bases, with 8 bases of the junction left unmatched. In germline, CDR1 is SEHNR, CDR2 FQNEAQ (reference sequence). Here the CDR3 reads CASSPIGLAVQETQYF. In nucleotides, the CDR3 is TGTGCCAGCAGCCCGATAGGACTAGCGGTACAAGAGACCCAGTACTTC.

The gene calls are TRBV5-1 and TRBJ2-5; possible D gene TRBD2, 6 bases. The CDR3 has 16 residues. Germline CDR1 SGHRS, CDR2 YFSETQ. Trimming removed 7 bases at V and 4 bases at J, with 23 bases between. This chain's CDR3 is CASAWRGPRGGETQYF. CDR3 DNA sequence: TGCGCCAGCGCCTGGAGGGGCCCCCGGGGAGGAGAGACCCAGTACTTC.

The CDR3: CASRELTGGTGELFF. In DNA form, the CDR3 reads TGTGCCAGCAGGGAACTGACAGGGGGCACCGGGGAGCTGTTTTTT. The chain is built from TRBV2 and TRBJ2-2, with 9 bases lining up with TRBD1. V was clipped by 6 bases and J by 4 bases; unmatched bases: 6. There are 15 residues in the CDR3. The germline gives CDR1 SNHLY, CDR2 FYNNEI.

The DNA of the CDR3 is TGTGCCAGCAGCGTAGATAGCTACAATGAGCAGTTCTTC. Translated, it gives CASSVDSYNEQFF. V usage is TRBV9 and J usage is TRBJ2-1; D ambiguous. The CDR3 has 13 amino acids. V lost 0 bases, J lost 3 bases, and 4 bases lay in between. Germline-derived CDR1 and CDR2 are SGDLS and YYNGEE.

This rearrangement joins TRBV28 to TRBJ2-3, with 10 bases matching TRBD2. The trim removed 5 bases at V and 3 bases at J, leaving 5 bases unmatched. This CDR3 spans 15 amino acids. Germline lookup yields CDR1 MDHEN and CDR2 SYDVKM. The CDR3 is CASSPGLAETDTQYF. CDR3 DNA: TGTGCCAGCAGTCCCGGACTAGCGGAAACAGATACGCAGTATTTT.